This TCR beta chain was observed in a study of CD4 and CD8 cells across lung adenocarcinoma regions. The sample holds a few counts of this clonotype. TCRdb independently ran MiXCR on the PCR reads; one entry per CDR3 protein. The repertoire consists of 23,000 or so distinct CDR3 sequences, with about 50% occurring once and the leading ten covering approximately 45%. With 1 base removed from V and 4 bases from J, the gap between germline ends came to 9 bases. CDR1 is MNHEY, CDR2 SVGEGT, per germline. The CDR3 loop spans 14 amino acids. The genes are TRBV6-2 or TRBV6-3 and TRBJ2-3; D unclear. The clonotype originates from a male donor with lung adenocarcinoma. The CD4 and CD8 labels of this study may be unreliable. The sequencing input was CD8+ T cells from the center of a lung tumor. The CDR3 spells CASSYLVQADTQYF. CDR3 bases: TGTGCCAGCAGTTACTTGGTTCAAGCAGATACGCAGTATTTT.